The T cell receptor (beta chain) described here comes from a study of siplizumab effects on memory and regulatory T cells. Worth noting for this clone: Its matching antigen is unknown.

The assay looked at about 100,000 TCR templates in each sample. Measured with immunoSEQ multiplex PCR; TCRdb has only the in-frame clones, and not every one. This sample carries around 86,000 clones, 94% of them seen once, and the ten largest clones take around 0.33%. The CDR3 totals 13 residues. Deletions cut 6 bases from V and 2 bases from J, with 10 bases between. Per the germline V gene, CDR1 is WSHSY and CDR2 is SAAADI. Points from the study as a whole: Tracing alloreactive clones into unstimulated subsets worked for only a minor fraction of them. Sequences that were alloreactive and traceable to unstimulated CD4+ memory cells were significantly reduced by siplizumab. Siplizumab gave mappable alloreactive CD4+ clones an average Treg-derived fraction of about 64%, against 26.9% in controls.

The rearrangement uses TRBV10-2 and TRBJ1-1, with D unclear. The source of this sequence is a human donor in good health. The specimen sequenced was non-Treg CD4+ T cells sorted from blood. The CDR3 sequence is CASSDIVNTEAFF. The CDR3, as DNA: TGCGCCAGCAGCGACATCGTTAACACTGAAGCTTTCTTT.